Here is one T cell receptor (beta chain) with its context. Many counts were recorded for this clonotype. What antigen it recognizes has not been identified. At one end, the junction sequence differs from germline, possibly due to a read error. Ophthalmopathy patients had moderately to severely active disease, Clinical Activity Score of at least 3, NOSPECS grade of at least 4, and duration under 3 months. The study excluded patients with uncontrolled infections, other autoimmune diseases, pregnancy or lactation. Diagnoses were based on clinical symptoms, serum thyroxine and TRAb, thyroid ultrasound and orbital computed tomography. PBMCs were separated from about 10 ml of fresh peripheral blood using Ficoll-Paque density gradient centrifugation. Total RNA was extracted using Trizol reagent, and RNA quality was assessed on an Agilent 2100 Bioanalyzer. The data were taken from a study of T cells in Graves' hyperthyroidism and ophthalmopathy (dated by TCRdb to the late 2010s). A note on the overall study: Peripheral blood samples were taken at initial diagnosis, before any treatment was given. TCR Vbeta CDR3 sequencing of 135 peripheral blood samples (fewer than 45 ophthalmopathy, about 75 hyperthyroidism and approximately 17 progressor patients) is reported in the paper. The roughly 100 discovery patients were randomly divided into training and test sets at a 7:3 ratio. Thyroid tissue and blood T-cell repertoires from roughly six Graves' hyperthyroidism patients were also compared in the study. Once sampling was done, hyperthyroidism patients were given methimazole at a starting dose of 30 mg daily, whereas ophthalmopathy patients were given high-dose intravenous methylprednisolone. An independent validation cohort of 18 to 20 hyperthyroidism patients and some 15 patients who later progressed to ophthalmopathy tested prospective prediction of ophthalmopathy. To identify distinguishing TCR V-J signatures, a discovery cohort of around 98 patients was used, comprising some 45 with Graves' ophthalmopathy and approximately 57 with stable Graves' hyperthyroidism.

The CDR3, from cysteine to phenylalanine, totals 12 residues. Only the CDR3 portion is preserved as DNA: 36 bases, with reading frame beginning at the first base. CDR1 and CDR2 are read off the germline V gene as SGHRS and YFSETQ. The TCR beta CDR3 regions were amplified from RNA transcripts. The first round of RT-PCR for the TCR CDR3 was performed with the HTBI primer set and the Qiagen OneStep RT-PCR kit. Libraries were constructed in a second round of multiplex PCR, after which size selection and purification were performed. Sequencing of the libraries was done on an Illumina HiSeq2000 using paired-end 100 bp reads. As for the original processing: SOAPnuke was used to process the raw data, with reads discarded if the reads contained adapters or uncalled bases, had a mean Phred below 15, or lacked an exact constant-primer or identifier match. COPE v1.2.5 was used to merge high-quality paired reads, and clonotypes were defined as unique nucleotide sequences. MiTCR v1.1 was used to align the clonotypes against IMGT TRBV, TRBD and TRBJ reference segments. The analysis included only V-J combinations with a frequency above 0.0001, which together covered 99.2% of the repertoires. The TCS score was defined as the ratio of F50 (clonal expansion) to E x V (chaos), calculated using BLOSUM62-based TCRdist between CDR3 peptides within each V-J. Welch's t-statistics and random forest reduced roughly 500 V-J features to around 14, which were used in a naive Bayes classifier (R e1071). Starting from the raw public reads, TCRdb applied fastp trimming at Q25, assembled clones with MiXCR and retained in-frame beta chains. Identical CDR3 proteins give one entry, which carries the most common genes and DNA. The V and J calls were determined by TCRdb, not by the authors. The sample data list roughly 290,000 distinct CDR3 sequences, and about a sixth of these were observed just once. The ten largest account for about 51% of the sample.

The paper as a whole reports these results and caveats: Most expanded thyroid clonotypes (frequency above 0.001) were also found in blood, which suggests that blood repertoires may mirror thyroid immune responses. In validation, progression to ophthalmopathy was predicted by the model with almost 71% sensitivity and roughly 76% specificity, a median of 6.5 months before onset. A model built on a 13 V-J signature distinguished ophthalmopathy from stable hyperthyroidism, reaching around 88% sensitivity and 81.08% specificity in cross-validation and 80%/75% in testing. No statistical method was used to set the sample size in advance, and investigators knew the group allocation.

The V and J segments used are TRBV5-1 and TRBJ2-7, with 8 bases matching TRBD1. The specimen sequenced was blood. This clonotype was obtained from a woman aged 55 to 70 with Graves' ophthalmopathy. For the CDR3, the sequence is CASSLDRGEQYF. The sequenced DNA is TGTGCCAGCAGCCTAGACAGGGGTGAGCAGTACTTC. The entire variable domain, with the stretches around the CDR3 drawn from the reference TRBV5-1 and TRBJ2-7 proteins, is KAGVTQTPRYLIKTRGQQVTLSCSPISGHRSVSWYQQTPGQGLQFLFEYFSETQRNKGNFPGRFSGRQFSNSRSEMNVSTLELGDSALYLCASSLDRGEQYFGPGTRLTVT.